What follows describes a single T cell receptor (beta chain). The antigen is undetermined. Relapses following autologous stem cell transplantation were seen in all patients, with brentuximab vedotin exposure varying. This table comes from immunoSEQ multiplex PCR, and its TCRdb copy is limited to in-frame clones, with some not included. The sample has about 26,000 clones, 67% seen once. The source of the sample is a study of PD-1 blockade in classical Hodgkin lymphoma. Study information: Nivolumab 3 mg/kg was given intravenously every 2 weeks.

Overall study findings and caveats: Reports described newly diagnosed patients as having lower baseline TCR diversity than healthy donors. Complete responders' diversity at baseline resembled that of newly diagnosed patients.

The CDR3 is 14 residues long. The V gene's germline CDR1 is SGHVS and CDR2 FQNEAQ. Unmatched junction bases numbered 2, after V lost 1 base and J lost 7 bases. The specimen comprised peripheral blood mononuclear cells (PBMCs), sampled before the second cycle of nivolumab. This TCR was sampled from a human donor with classical Hodgkin lymphoma. The chain couples TRBV7-8 to TRBJ1-4; 8 nucleotides agree with TRBD1. CDR3 region: CASSLGTGLEKLFF. The CDR3 DNA is TGTGCCAGCAGCTTAGGGACAGGGCTTGAAAAACTGTTTTTT.